This T cell receptor (beta chain) stems from a study of blood T cell repertoires in COVID-19. Study details: There were acute and convalescent COVID-19 samples, and they came from the United States, Italy and Spain. T cells, B-cell-depleted T cells, or PBMCs supplied cDNA or gDNA.

Authors' processing steps: Counts of nucleated cells, estimated from reference gene primer amplification, were obtained. Using immunoSEQ multiplex PCR, the repertoire was profiled, and TCRdb retains in-frame clones only, with some absent. The V and J calls and clone size come from that table; D and trimming were worked out from the DNA. The sample consists of around 300,000 clones, 86% of them appearing once. The TCR comes from a woman aged 25 to 39 with active or convalescent COVID-19. The specimen sequenced was peripheral blood.

CDR3 region: CASSYQRGDQETQYF. In DNA form, the CDR3 reads TGTGCCAGCAGCTACCAACGTGGAGACCAAGAGACCCAGTACTTC. This chain links TRBV7-2 with TRBJ2-5; D remains ambiguous. Germline lookup yields CDR1 SGHTA and CDR2 FQGNSA. This CDR3 spans 15 amino acids. Trimming removed 4 bases at V and 0 bases at J, with 12 bases between.